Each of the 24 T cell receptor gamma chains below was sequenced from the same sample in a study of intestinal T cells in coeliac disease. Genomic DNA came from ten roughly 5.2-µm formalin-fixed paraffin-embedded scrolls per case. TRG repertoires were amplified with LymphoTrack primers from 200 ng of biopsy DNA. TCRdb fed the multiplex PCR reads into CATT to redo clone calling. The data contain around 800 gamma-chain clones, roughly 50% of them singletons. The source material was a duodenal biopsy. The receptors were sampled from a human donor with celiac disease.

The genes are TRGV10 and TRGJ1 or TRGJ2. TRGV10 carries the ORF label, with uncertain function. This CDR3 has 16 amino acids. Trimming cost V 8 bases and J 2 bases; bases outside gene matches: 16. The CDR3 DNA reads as TGTGCTGCGTGGGAGTCGACGGCGAAGGATTATTATAAGAAACTCTTT. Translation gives CAAWESTAKDYYKKLF.

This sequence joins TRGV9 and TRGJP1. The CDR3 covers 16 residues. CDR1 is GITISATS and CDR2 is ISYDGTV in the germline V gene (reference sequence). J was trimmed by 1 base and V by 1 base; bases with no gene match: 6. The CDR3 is CALWEVLFTTGWFKIF. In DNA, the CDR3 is TGTGCCTTGTGGGAGGTACTTTTTACCACTGGTTGGTTCAAGATATTT.

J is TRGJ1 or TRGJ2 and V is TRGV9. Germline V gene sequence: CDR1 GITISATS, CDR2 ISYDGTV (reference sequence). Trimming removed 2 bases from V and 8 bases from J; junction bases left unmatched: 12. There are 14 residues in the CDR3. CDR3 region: CALWEGKIINKKLF. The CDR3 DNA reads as TGTGCCTTGTGGGAGGGTAAAATTATTAATAAGAAACTCTTT.

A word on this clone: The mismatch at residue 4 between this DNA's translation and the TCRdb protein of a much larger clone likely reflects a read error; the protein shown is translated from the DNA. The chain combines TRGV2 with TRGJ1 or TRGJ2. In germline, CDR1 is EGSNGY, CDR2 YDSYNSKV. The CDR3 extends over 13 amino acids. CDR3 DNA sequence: TGTGCCACCCGGGACGGGCCGCGGTATAAGAAACTCTTT. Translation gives CATRDGPRYKKLF.

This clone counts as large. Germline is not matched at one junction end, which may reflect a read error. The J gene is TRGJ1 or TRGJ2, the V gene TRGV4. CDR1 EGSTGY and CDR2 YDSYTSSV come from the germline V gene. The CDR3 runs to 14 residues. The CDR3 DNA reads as TGTGCCACATGGGCCCCCGAATGGTATTATAAGAAACTCTTT. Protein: CATWAPEWYYKKLF.

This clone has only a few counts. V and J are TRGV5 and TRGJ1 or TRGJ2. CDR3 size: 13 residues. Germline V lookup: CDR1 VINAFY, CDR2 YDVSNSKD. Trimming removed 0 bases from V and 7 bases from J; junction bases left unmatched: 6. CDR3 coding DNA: TGTGCCACCTGGGACAGGCTGGGGTATAAGAAACTCTTT. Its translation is CATWDRLGYKKLF.

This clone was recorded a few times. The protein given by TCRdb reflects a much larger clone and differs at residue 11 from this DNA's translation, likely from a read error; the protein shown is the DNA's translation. The CDR3: CAAWDYETTGRFKIF. In nucleotides, the CDR3 is TGTGCTGCGTGGGATTATGAGACCACTGGTCGGTTCAAGATATTT. This chain uses TRGV10 with TRGJP1. TRGV10 is placed among ORFs of uncertain function. The CDR3 runs 15 residues.

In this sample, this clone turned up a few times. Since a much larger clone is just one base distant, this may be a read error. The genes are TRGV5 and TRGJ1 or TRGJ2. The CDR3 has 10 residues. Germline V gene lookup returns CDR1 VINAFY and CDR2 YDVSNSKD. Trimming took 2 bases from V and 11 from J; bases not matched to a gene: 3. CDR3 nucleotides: TGTGCCACCTGGGACATCCAGAAACTCTTT. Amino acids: CATWDIQKLF.

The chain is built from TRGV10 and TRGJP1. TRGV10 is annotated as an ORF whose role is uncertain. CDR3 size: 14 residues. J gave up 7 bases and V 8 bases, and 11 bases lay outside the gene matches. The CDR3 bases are TGTGCTGCGTGGGATTTTCCACTTGGTTGGTTCAAGATATTT. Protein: CAAWDFPLGWFKIF.

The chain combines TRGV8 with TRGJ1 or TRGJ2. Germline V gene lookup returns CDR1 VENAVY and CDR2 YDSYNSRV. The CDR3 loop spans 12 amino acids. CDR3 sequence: CAPGIALNKKLF. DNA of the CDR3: TGTGCACCTGGGATAGCCCTAAATAAGAAACTCTTT.

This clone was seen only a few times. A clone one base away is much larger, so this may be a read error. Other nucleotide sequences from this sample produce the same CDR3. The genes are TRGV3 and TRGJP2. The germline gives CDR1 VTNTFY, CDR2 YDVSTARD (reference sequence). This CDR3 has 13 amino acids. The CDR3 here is CATLEGSDWIKTF. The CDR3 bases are TGCGCCACCTTGGAGGGTAGTGATTGGATCAAGACGTTT.

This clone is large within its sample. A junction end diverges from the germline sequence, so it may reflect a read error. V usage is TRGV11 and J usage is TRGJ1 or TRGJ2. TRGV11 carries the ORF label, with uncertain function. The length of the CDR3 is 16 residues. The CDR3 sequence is CTCWIRHVVYYYKKLF. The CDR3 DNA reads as TGTACCTGCTGGATTAGGCACGTGGTCTATTATTATAAGAAACTCTTT.

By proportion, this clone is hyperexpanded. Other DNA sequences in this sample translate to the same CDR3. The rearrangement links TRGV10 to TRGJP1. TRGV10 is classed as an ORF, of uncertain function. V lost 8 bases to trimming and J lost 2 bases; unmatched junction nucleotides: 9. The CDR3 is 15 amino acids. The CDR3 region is CAAWDYETTGWFKIF. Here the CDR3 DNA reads TGTGCTGCGTGGGATTATGAGACCACTGGTTGGTTCAAGATATTT.

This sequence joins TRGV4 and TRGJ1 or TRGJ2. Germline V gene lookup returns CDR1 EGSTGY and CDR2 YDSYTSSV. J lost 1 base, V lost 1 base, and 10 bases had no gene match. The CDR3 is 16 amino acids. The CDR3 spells CATWDGGASNYYKKLF. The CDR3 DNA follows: TGTGCCACCTGGGATGGTGGGGCGTCTAATTATTATAAGAAACTCTTT.

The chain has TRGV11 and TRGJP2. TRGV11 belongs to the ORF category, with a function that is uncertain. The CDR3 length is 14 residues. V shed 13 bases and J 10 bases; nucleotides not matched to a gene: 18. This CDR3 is CAWLSGGRVWIKTF. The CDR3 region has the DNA TGTGCCTGGCTTTCGGGGGGGAGGGTTTGGATCAAGACGTTT.

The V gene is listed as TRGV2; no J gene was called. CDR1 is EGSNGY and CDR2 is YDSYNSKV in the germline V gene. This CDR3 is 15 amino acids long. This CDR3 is CATWDGGECIGSKTF. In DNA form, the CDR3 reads TGTGCCACCTGGGACGGGGGGGAGTGTATTGGATCGAAGACGTTT.

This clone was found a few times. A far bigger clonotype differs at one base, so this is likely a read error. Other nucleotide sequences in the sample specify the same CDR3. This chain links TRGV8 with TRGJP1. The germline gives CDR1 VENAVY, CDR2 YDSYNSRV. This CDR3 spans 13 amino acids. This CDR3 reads CATWDFTGWFKIF. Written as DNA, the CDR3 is TGTGCCACCTGGGATTTCACTGGTTGGTTCAAGATATTC.

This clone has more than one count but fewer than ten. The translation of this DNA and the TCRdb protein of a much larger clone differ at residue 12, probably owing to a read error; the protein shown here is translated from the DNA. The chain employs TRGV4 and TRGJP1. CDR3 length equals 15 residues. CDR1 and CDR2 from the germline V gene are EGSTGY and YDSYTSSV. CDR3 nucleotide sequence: TGTGCCACCTGGGATAGAGGGACCACTGGTTGGTCCAAGATATTT. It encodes CATWDRGTTGWSKIF.

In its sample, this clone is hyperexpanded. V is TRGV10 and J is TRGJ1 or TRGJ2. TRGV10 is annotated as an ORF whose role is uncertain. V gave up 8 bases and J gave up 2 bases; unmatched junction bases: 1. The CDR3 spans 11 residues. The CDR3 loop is CAAWDYYKKLF. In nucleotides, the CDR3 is TGTGCTGCGTGGGATTATTATAAGAAACTCTTT.

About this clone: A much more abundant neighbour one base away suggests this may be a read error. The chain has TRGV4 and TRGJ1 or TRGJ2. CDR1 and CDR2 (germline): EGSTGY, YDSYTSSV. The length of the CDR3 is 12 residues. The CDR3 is CATRDGYYKKLF. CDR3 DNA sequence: TGTGCCACCCGGGACGGTTATTATAAGAAACTCTTT.

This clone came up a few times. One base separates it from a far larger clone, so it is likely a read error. CDR3 protein: CAAWDYYKKLF. In nucleotides, the CDR3 is TGTGCCGCGTGGGATTATTATAAGAAACTCTTT. V is TRGV10 and J is TRGJ1 or TRGJ2. TRGV10 is an ORF, with its function uncertain. The CDR3 is made up of 11 amino acids.

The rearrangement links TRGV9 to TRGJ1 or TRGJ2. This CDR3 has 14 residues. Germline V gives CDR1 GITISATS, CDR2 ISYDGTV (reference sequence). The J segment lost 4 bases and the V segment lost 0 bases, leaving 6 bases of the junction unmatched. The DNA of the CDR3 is TGTGCCTTGTGGGAGGTGCCTCGATATTATAAGAAACTCTTT. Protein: CALWEVPRYYKKLF.

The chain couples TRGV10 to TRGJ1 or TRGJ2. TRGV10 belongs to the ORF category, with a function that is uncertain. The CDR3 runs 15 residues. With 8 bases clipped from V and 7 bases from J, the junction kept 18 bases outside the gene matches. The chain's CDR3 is CAAWDYIGGVYKKLF. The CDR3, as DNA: TGTGCTGCGTGGGATTATATCGGGGGGGTCTATAAGAAACTCTTT.

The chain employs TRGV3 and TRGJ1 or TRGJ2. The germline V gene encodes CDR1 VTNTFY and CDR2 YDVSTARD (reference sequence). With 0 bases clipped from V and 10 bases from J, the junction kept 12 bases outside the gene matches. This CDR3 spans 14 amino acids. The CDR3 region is CATWDRFFIIKKLF. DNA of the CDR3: TGTGCCACCTGGGACAGGTTTTTTATTATAAAGAAACTCTTT.